Below, one T cell receptor (beta chain) is given with its context. The antigen it recognizes is unknown. The record has no base qualities; no much larger clone is one base away. CDR1 LNHDA and CDR2 SQIVND are derived from the germline V gene (reference sequence). The cysteine opens and the phenylalanine closes a CDR3 of 12 amino acids. Just the 36-base CDR3 DNA is kept, in frame starting at base 1. Deletion took 9 bases off V and 2 bases off J, with a span of 10 bases between the germline ends. This specimen belongs to a study of cytomegalovirus exposure and HLA in healthy donors (dated by TCRdb to about 2017). Turning to the overall study: In an earlier analysis of several hundred of the donors, approximately 260 Gb of sequence data and 100 million or so unique TCR beta sequences from about 190 million T cells were reported. Because of strong linkage in the cohort, roughly five DR-DQ haplotypes were treated as single units for association and clustering. The number of donors typed differed by locus, with roughly 620-640 for A, B, C, DRB1 and DQB1, around 560 for DQA1, 600 to 610 for DPA1, and approximately 470 for DPB1. Among several hundred genotyped donors of the cohort, an average of around 220,000 unique TCR beta nucleotide sequences was sequenced per donor, of which about 19% were non-productive. The study was designed to test whether signatures of past pathogen exposure could be identified by cataloging public T cell receptors. Alongside the repertoire data, information on donor age, sex, ethnicity and CMV serostatus was compiled. A later analysis re-examined previously published TCR beta repertoires from more than 650 donors and added high-resolution HLA genotyping to investigate patterns of TCR occurrence. In an earlier analysis of 500 to 650 of the donors, high-throughput TCR beta sequencing was used to judge whether each TCR beta V gene segment behaved as functional or pseudogenic. An early release covering just under 650 HLA-typed donors comprised about 320 gigabases of sequencing data and roughly 85 million unique TCR sequences. Every discovery cohort repertoire had been produced on one sequencing platform. In the later analysis, no new phenotypic data were used to find candidate immune exposures; instead, reliance was placed on TCR beta sequences and their occurrence across donors. Along with the 666-subject first cohort, a separate validation cohort of more than 90 different subjects was used. Class I and class II HLA loci were covered by the typing at four-digit resolution. To predict cytomegalovirus infection status, the study brought together high-throughput TCR immunosequencing, statistical association of individual TCRs with disease status, and machine learning. Genome-wide SNP genotypes for about 65% of the 666 donors were used in a later genetic analysis, which treated that subset as a discovery cohort. Among the 398 genotyped donors, around 79% belonged to the genetic ancestry cluster associated with self-reported Caucasian donors. The study profiled the T cell repertoires of hundreds of subjects by immunosequencing and related them to cytomegalovirus serostatus.

Library prep was done by the immunoSEQ multiplex PCR assay. For the multiplex PCR, a mixture combining 60 forward primers for TCR Vbeta segments and 13 reverse primers for TCR Jbeta segments was used. Amplification of the CDR3 region of rearranged TCR beta genes was performed with a multiplex PCR assay on genomic DNA. Amplified TCR beta libraries were sequenced as 87-base-pair reads on the Illumina HiSeq System. As for how the authors treated the data: In a later analysis, 80 million or so unique TCR beta chains were counted across the approximately 640 repertoires, and about 9.9 million of these chains were shared by at least two donors. To remove PCR and sequencing errors, raw reads were error-corrected and collapsed into unique sequences using a nearest-neighbor algorithm that merged closely related sequences. Alignment of CDR3 sequences to IMGT reference sequences was used to assign V, D and J gene segments. For a sequence to be retained, at least a six-nucleotide match to both a V gene segment and a J gene segment was required. Rearrangements were called productive when the CDR3 lacked stop codons and stayed in frame with V and J; all others were non-productive. CDR3 was defined by IMGT convention, running from the second conserved V-encoded cysteine to the conserved J-encoded phenylalanine. The earlier analysis of roughly 590 of the donors excluded any sequence lacking an unambiguous match to a single V gene segment. In an earlier analysis of roughly 500 of the donors, V segments were called functional above 56.7% productive rearrangements and were called segregating when the between-donor standard deviation exceeded 5%. A statistical classification framework was built to diagnose cytomegalovirus status from the catalog of TCR beta chain sequences. V and J gene assignment, in a later analysis, came from comparing TCR nucleotide sequences with IMGT/GENE-DB human TR gene sequences. In a later analysis, CDR3 sequences and most-parsimonious VDJ recombination scenarios were assigned using the TCRdist pipeline. In a later analysis, each TCR beta chain was defined by its CDR3 amino acid sequence together with its V-gene family, and reads lacking a unique V-gene family were excluded. To address suspected cross-contamination and a sequencing artifact, a later analysis removed roughly 580 highly shared, low-generation-probability nucleotide sequences. A later analysis calculated a clonal expansion index for each public chain from normalized within-repertoire ranks of inferred template counts. In a later analysis, generation probabilities were computed with a VDJ recombination model fitted to out-of-frame rearrangements, and the resulting probabilities were checked against IGoR. In a later analysis, TCR-TCR, TCR-HLA and TCR-CMV co-occurrence was scored with hypergeometric tests, and a repertoire-size bias correction was applied to TCR pairs. In a later analysis, false discovery rates were estimated by permuting HLA or CMV assignments 20 times. In a later analysis, co-occurring TCRs were grouped using DBSCAN, and TCRdist sequence similarity was added for clustering within HLA-allele-positive subsets. Repertoires with fewer than 30,000 or more than 120,000 public chains, plus five repertoires with anomalous nucleotide sharing, were excluded from co-occurrence clustering. TCRdb retrieved this table from immuneACCESS and kept in-frame rearrangements only. Not all clones are present; in checked studies, unresolved V genes account for under half, and no reason is known for the remainder. V and J calls and clone size come straight from that table; D and trimming were deduced from the DNA. The sample yields some 200,000 clones; around 80% were counted once. The ten largest clones take up roughly 0.6% of the sample.

Overall results and qualifications from the work: Roughly uniform sequencing depth across donors was assumed in presence/absence analyses, although this assumption may not hold. Immune exposure information for the cohort was limited to CMV serostatus. A later analysis found that HLA-associated TCR beta chains were more clonally expanded and had lower generation probabilities than equally common non-associated chains. Several of the top co-occurrence clusters appeared to be linked to parvovirus B19, influenza, CMV and Epstein-Barr virus, according to a later analysis. Because counts were too low, about 18 rarely observed V segments, including chromosome 9 orphons, were excluded from the earlier analysis of 587 of the donors. In vitro tests confirmed that a few of the cytomegalovirus-associated TCR beta chains recognize cytomegalovirus antigens. The authors suggested that the approach could potentially be generalized to other disease states and immunological phenotypes. HLA typing was unavailable for some donors at each locus, so association tests used only the typed subset. A later analysis found that TCR association rates varied across HLA loci, with DRB1 alleles showing the most associated TCRs and HLA-C alleles the fewest. The sequencing pipeline was judged likely to have produced a cluster of highly shared sequence variants as a technical artifact. Across donors, most TCR sequences were observed very rarely, whereas some public TCRs were present in many individuals. An association between a missense DCLRE1C variant and V-gene and J-gene trimming of TCR beta chains was found in a later genetic analysis and replicated in an independent cohort. In both the original and validation cohorts, the classifier was reported to diagnose cytomegalovirus status with high specificity and sensitivity. In a later analysis, most CMV-associated TCR beta chains were found to appear HLA-restricted, with HLA associations seemingly driven largely by CMV exposure. In an earlier analysis of approximately 590 of the donors, most TCR beta V segments appeared in productive rearrangements about 87% or about 30% of the time, broadly matching IMGT annotations. This cohort had only TCR beta chains sequenced, and the lack of alpha or paired-chain data limited which features could be detected. The study gave a list of 150 to 200 TCR beta chains associated with cytomegalovirus. In a later analysis, some 17,000 TCR beta sequences were associated with specific HLA alleles at a false discovery rate of 0.05. A later genetic analysis reported fewer N-insertions in productive TCRs among donors in an Asian-associated ancestry cluster than the approximately 670-donor mean. A further reported finding was that TCR beta sequences accurately predicted the HLA-A and HLA-B alleles for most subjects in the first cohort. When HLA alleles, especially DR and DQ, strongly co-occurred, TCR associations were difficult to assign to individual alleles. Correlated functional status among segregating V segments might be attributable to linkage disequilibrium, but an unknown experimental factor could not be ruled out. Some IMGT-functional V segments, including TRBV6-2 and TRBV6-3, could not be distinguished by the 87-base-pair reads and were therefore excluded.

The cohort was made up of hundreds of healthy bone marrow donors. At the time of sampling, all cohort members were nominally healthy, though unrecorded immune exposures were likely present. The donor was CMV seronegative and belonged to the group of approximately 320 seronegative cohort members. A peripheral blood sample was provided by each donor, and peripheral blood mononuclear cells were used for TCR beta sequencing. Genomic DNA was extracted from the blood cell samples with the Qiagen DNeasy Blood Extraction Kit. The sequence was obtained from a man aged 18 to 30 in good health and CMV-seronegative. Recombination linked TRBV19 to TRBJ2-5; a tentative D call is TRBD1 (6 bases match). Sequenced input: PBMCs. This receptor carries the CDR3 CASSDRQETQYF. The base sequence is TGTGCCAGCTCGGACAGACAAGAGACCCAGTACTTC.